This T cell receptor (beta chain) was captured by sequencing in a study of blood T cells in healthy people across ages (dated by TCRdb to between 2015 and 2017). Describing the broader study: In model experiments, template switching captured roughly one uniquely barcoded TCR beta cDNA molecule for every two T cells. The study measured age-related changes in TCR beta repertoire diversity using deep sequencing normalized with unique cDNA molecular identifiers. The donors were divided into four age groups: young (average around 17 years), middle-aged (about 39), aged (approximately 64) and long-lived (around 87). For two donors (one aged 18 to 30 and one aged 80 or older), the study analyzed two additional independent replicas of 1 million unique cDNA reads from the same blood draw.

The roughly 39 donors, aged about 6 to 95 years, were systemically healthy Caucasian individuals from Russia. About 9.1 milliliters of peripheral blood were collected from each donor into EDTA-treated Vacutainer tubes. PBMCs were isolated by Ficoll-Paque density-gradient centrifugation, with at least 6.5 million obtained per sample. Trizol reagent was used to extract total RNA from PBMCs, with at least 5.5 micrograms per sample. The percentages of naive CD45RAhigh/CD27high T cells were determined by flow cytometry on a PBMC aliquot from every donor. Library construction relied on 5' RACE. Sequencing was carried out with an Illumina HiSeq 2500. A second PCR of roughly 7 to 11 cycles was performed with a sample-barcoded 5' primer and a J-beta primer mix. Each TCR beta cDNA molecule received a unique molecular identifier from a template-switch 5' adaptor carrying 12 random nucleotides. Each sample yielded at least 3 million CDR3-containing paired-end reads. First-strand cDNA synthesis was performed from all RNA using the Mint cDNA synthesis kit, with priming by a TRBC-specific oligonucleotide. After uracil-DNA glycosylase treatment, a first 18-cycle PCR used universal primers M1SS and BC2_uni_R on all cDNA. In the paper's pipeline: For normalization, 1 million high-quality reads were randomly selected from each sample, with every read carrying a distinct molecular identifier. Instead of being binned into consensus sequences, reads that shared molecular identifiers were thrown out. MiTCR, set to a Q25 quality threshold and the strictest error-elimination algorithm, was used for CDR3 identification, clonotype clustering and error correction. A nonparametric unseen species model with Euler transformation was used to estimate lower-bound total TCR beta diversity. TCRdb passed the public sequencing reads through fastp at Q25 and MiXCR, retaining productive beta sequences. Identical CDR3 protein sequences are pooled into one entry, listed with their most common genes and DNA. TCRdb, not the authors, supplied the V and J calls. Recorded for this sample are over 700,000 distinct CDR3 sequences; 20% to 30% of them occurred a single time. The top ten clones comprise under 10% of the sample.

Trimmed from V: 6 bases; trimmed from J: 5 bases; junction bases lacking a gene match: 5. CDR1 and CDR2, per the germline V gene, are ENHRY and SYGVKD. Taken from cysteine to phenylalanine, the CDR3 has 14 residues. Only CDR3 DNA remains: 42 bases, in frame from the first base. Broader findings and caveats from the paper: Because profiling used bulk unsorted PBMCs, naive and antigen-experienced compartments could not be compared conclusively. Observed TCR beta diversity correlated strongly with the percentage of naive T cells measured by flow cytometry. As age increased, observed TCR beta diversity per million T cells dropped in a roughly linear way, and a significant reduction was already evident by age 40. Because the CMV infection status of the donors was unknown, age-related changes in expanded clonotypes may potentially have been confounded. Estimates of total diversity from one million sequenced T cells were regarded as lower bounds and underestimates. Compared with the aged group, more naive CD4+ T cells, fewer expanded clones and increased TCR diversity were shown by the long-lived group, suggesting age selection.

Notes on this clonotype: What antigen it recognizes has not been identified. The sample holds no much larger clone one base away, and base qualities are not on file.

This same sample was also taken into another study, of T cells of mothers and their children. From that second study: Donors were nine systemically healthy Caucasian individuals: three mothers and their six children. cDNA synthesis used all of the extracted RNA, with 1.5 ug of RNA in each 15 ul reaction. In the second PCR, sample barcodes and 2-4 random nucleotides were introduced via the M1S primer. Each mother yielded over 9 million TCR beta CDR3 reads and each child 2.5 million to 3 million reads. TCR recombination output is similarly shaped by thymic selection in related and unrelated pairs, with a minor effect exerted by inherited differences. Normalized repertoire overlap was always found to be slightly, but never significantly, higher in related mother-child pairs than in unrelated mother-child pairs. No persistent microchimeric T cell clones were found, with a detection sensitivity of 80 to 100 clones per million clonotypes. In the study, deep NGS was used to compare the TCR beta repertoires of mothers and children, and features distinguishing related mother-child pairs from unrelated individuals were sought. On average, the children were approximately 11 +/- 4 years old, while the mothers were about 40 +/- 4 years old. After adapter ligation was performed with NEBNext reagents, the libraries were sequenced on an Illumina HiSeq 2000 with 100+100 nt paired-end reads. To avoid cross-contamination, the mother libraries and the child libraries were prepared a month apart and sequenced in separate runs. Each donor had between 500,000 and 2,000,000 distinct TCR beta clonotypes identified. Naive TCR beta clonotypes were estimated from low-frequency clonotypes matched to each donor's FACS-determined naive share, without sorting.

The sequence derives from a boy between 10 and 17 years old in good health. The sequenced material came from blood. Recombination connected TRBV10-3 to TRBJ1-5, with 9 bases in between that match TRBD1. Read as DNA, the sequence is TGTGCCATCAGCACCACAGGGGGCGATCAGCCCCAGCATTTT. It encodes CAISTTGGDQPQHF.